These T cell receptor beta chains were read from a single sample in a study of blood T cell repertoires in COVID-19. The method was immunoSEQ multiplex PCR; TCRdb's version includes in-frame clones alone and lacks a portion of them. The sample records more than 45,000 clones, around 83% being singletons. Specimen: peripheral blood. These receptors came from a human donor in a cohort sampled during active COVID-19. The CDR3 runs from the conserved cysteine through the conserved F or W. Each record gives: clone size, V gene, D gene, J gene, CDR3 length, CDR3 DNA, CDR3 protein. A D gene is named only where the DNA matches it firmly. Rows may omit the clone size; those that give it use once, few, many or a size class.

clone size: .; V gene: TRBV5-1; D gene: TRBD1; J gene: TRBJ1-2; CDR3 length: 14; CDR3 DNA: TGCGCCAGCAGCTTGGACGGACAGGGCTATGGCTACACCTTC; CDR3 protein: CASSLDGQGYGYTF
clone size: .; V gene: TRBV7-9; D gene: .; J gene: TRBJ1-4; CDR3 length: 14; CDR3 DNA: TGTGCCAGCAGCTTAGCCGCAACTAATGAAAAACTGTTTTTT; CDR3 protein: CASSLAATNEKLFF
clone size: .; V gene: TRBV9; D gene: .; J gene: TRBJ1-1; CDR3 length: 15; CDR3 DNA: TGTGCCAGCAGCGTAGGCGGGGGCGCGAGGGCTGAAGCTTTCTTT; CDR3 protein: CASSVGGGARAEAFF
clone size: .; V gene: TRBV6-1; D gene: TRBD1; J gene: TRBJ1-3; CDR3 length: 18; CDR3 DNA: TGTGCCAGCAGTGAAAGCTCCCAGGGGGCGAAAACTGGAAACACCATATATTTT; CDR3 protein: CASSESSQGAKTGNTIYF
clone size: .; V gene: TRBV10-2; D gene: .; J gene: TRBJ2-2; CDR3 length: 15; CDR3 DNA: TGCGCCAGCAGTGGGGAGACACCGAACACCGGGGAGCTGTTTTTT; CDR3 protein: CASSGETPNTGELFF
clone size: few; V gene: TRBV19; D gene: .; J gene: TRBJ1-2; CDR3 length: 12; CDR3 DNA: TGTGCCAGTTCGGGGAGGGGGTATGGCTACACCTTC; CDR3 protein: CASSGRGYGYTF
clone size: .; V gene: TRBV5-1; D gene: TRBD2; J gene: TRBJ2-1; CDR3 length: 20; CDR3 DNA: TGCGCCAGCAGCTTGTGGACTAGCGGGAGCGACCACCAGGGCGGGAATGAGCAGTTCTTC; CDR3 protein: CASSLWTSGSDHQGGNEQFF
clone size: .; V gene: TRBV10-2; D gene: .; J gene: TRBJ2-7; CDR3 length: 12; CDR3 DNA: TGCGCCAGCAGTGACAGTTCTTACGAGCAGTACTTC; CDR3 protein: CASSDSSYEQYF
clone size: .; V gene: TRBV4-2; D gene: TRBD2; J gene: TRBJ2-7; CDR3 length: 13; CDR3 DNA: TGTGCCAGCAGTCCTGGGGGGACTAGAGAGCAGTACTTC; CDR3 protein: CASSPGGTREQYF
clone size: .; V gene: TRBV5-5; D gene: .; J gene: TRBJ2-7; CDR3 length: 14; CDR3 DNA: TGTGCCAGCAGCTCCCAAGGGGGCTCCTACGAGCAGTACTTC; CDR3 protein: CASSSQGGSYEQYF
clone size: once; V gene: TRBV18; D gene: .; J gene: TRBJ2-1; CDR3 length: 12; CDR3 DNA: TGTGCCAGCTCGACCCGGGGCAATGAGCAGTTCTTC; CDR3 protein: CASSTRGNEQFF
clone size: .; V gene: TRBV2; D gene: .; J gene: TRBJ1-6; CDR3 length: 13; CDR3 DNA: TGTGCCAGCAGTGAAGGGCTCAATTCACCCCTCCACTTT; CDR3 protein: CASSEGLNSPLHF
clone size: .; V gene: TRBV5-5; D gene: .; J gene: TRBJ2-1; CDR3 length: 17; CDR3 DNA: TGTGCCAGCAGCTTGGTTGGGCAGCAAGGAGGAAGAAATGAGCAGTTCTTC; CDR3 protein: CASSLVGQQGGRNEQFF
clone size: few; V gene: TRBV7-9; D gene: .; J gene: TRBJ1-2; CDR3 length: 14; CDR3 DNA: TGTGCCAGCAGCCGTGAAACGGGGAACTATGGCTACACCTTC; CDR3 protein: CASSRETGNYGYTF
clone size: .; V gene: TRBV5-4; D gene: .; J gene: TRBJ2-7; CDR3 length: 14; CDR3 DNA: TGTGCCAGCAGCTTGGAGGGGCTGACCTACGAGCAGTACTTC; CDR3 protein: CASSLEGLTYEQYF
clone size: .; V gene: TRBV19; D gene: .; J gene: TRBJ2-2; CDR3 length: 15; CDR3 DNA: TGTGCCAGTAGTACCCGACAGGAATTCACCGGGGAGCTGTTTTTT; CDR3 protein: CASSTRQEFTGELFF
clone size: once; V gene: TRBV30; D gene: TRBD2; J gene: TRBJ2-4; CDR3 length: 13; CDR3 DNA: TGTGCCTATACACTCGGGGGGGCAGACATTCAGTACTTC; CDR3 protein: CAYTLGGADIQYF
clone size: once; V gene: TRBV5-1; D gene: TRBD1; J gene: TRBJ2-7; CDR3 length: 13; CDR3 DNA: TGCGCCAGCAGCACGACAGGGGGAAGGGAGCAGTACTTC; CDR3 protein: CASSTTGGREQYF
clone size: .; V gene: TRBV18; D gene: .; J gene: TRBJ2-7; CDR3 length: 16; CDR3 DNA: TGTGCCAGCTCCCCCCCGTCAGGACAAGGCCACTACGAGCAGTACTTC; CDR3 protein: CASSPPSGQGHYEQYF
clone size: .; V gene: TRBV3-1/TRBV3-2; D gene: TRBD2; J gene: TRBJ2-1; CDR3 length: 14; CDR3 DNA: TGTGCCAGCAGCAATCCTAGCGGGGCCAATGAGCAGTTCTTC; CDR3 protein: CASSNPSGANEQFF
clone size: .; V gene: TRBV19; D gene: .; J gene: TRBJ1-5; CDR3 length: 15; CDR3 DNA: TGTGCCAGTAGTATCGGGGAGGGGAGAAATCAGCCCCAGCATTTT; CDR3 protein: CASSIGEGRNQPQHF
clone size: .; V gene: TRBV30; D gene: TRBD1; J gene: TRBJ1-5; CDR3 length: 15; CDR3 DNA: TGTGCCTGGAGGGAACCGGGACAGGGGTATCAGCCCCAGCATTTT; CDR3 protein: CAWREPGQGYQPQHF
clone size: once; V gene: TRBV18; D gene: TRBD1; J gene: TRBJ2-7; CDR3 length: 13; CDR3 DNA: TGTGCCAGCTCCGCGAGGACAGGGAACGAGCAGTACTTC; CDR3 protein: CASSARTGNEQYF
clone size: .; V gene: TRBV5-1; D gene: TRBD1; J gene: TRBJ2-1; CDR3 length: 15; CDR3 DNA: TGCGCCAGCACCTCCGGACAGGGAGAAGGCAATGAGCAGTTCTTC; CDR3 protein: CASTSGQGEGNEQFF
clone size: .; V gene: TRBV29-1; D gene: TRBD2; J gene: TRBJ2-2; CDR3 length: 17; CDR3 DNA: TGCAGCGTTGAGGGACTAGCGGGAGGTACGAACACCGGGGAGCTGTTTTTT; CDR3 protein: CSVEGLAGGTNTGELFF
clone size: .; V gene: TRBV2; D gene: TRBD1; J gene: TRBJ1-1; CDR3 length: 14; CDR3 DNA: TGTGCCAGCTTAACCGGGACAGGGAACACTGAAGCTTTCTTT; CDR3 protein: CASLTGTGNTEAFF
clone size: .; V gene: TRBV28; D gene: TRBD2; J gene: TRBJ2-3; CDR3 length: 14; CDR3 DNA: TGTGCCAGCAGTTTGATTAGCGGGGGGGGCTCGCAGTATTTT; CDR3 protein: CASSLISGGGSQYF
clone size: few; V gene: TRBV6-5; D gene: .; J gene: TRBJ1-2; CDR3 length: 13; CDR3 DNA: TGTGCCAGCAGGCCAGACTGGGGGGGTGGCTACACCTTC; CDR3 protein: CASRPDWGGGYTF
clone size: once; V gene: TRBV20-1; D gene: TRBD1; J gene: TRBJ1-5; CDR3 length: 15; CDR3 DNA: TGCAGTGCTAGTCAAGGGGGCCTAGGCAATCAGCCCCAGCATTTT; CDR3 protein: CSASQGGLGNQPQHF
clone size: .; V gene: TRBV27; D gene: TRBD2; J gene: TRBJ2-1; CDR3 length: 15; CDR3 DNA: TGTGCCAGCAGTTCCGGGACTAGCGGGGGGAATGAGCAGTTCTTC; CDR3 protein: CASSSGTSGGNEQFF
clone size: .; V gene: TRBV6-5; D gene: .; J gene: TRBJ1-2; CDR3 length: 13; CDR3 DNA: TGTGCCAGCAGGCGAGGGGGATCGGGAGGCTACACCTTC; CDR3 protein: CASRRGGSGGYTF
clone size: .; V gene: TRBV21-1; D gene: .; J gene: TRBJ1-1; CDR3 length: 15; CDR3 DNA: TGTGCCAGCAGCAAAATTAGACAGGGAAACACTGAAGCTTTCTTT; CDR3 protein: CASSKIRQGNTEAFF
clone size: .; V gene: TRBV6-6; D gene: .; J gene: TRBJ2-7; CDR3 length: 17; CDR3 DNA: TGTGCCAGCAGTCCCCCGGGGGAGCGCCGAAAAACGTACGAGCAGTACTTC; CDR3 protein: CASSPPGERRKTYEQYF
clone size: .; V gene: TRBV3-1/TRBV3-2; D gene: .; J gene: TRBJ1-1; CDR3 length: 12; CDR3 DNA: TGTGCCAGCAGCCGCAGGGACACTGAAGCTTTCTTT; CDR3 protein: CASSRRDTEAFF
clone size: few; V gene: TRBV28; D gene: TRBD1; J gene: TRBJ1-3; CDR3 length: 14; CDR3 DNA: TGTGCCAGCAGTGGACAGGGCACTGGAAACACCATATATTTT; CDR3 protein: CASSGQGTGNTIYF
clone size: .; V gene: TRBV28; D gene: .; J gene: TRBJ1-5; CDR3 length: 12; CDR3 DNA: TGTGCCAGCAGTCCCCCGGGGCAGCCCCAGCATTTT; CDR3 protein: CASSPPGQPQHF